This TCR beta chain emerged from a study of shared clonotypes between healthy human individuals. Clones were read by immunoSEQ multiplex PCR, and TCRdb kept only the in-frame ones, dropping some. Here the sample spans hundreds of thousands of clones, more than 70% being singletons. The CDR3 has 16 residues. Germline loops: CDR1 SGHRS, CDR2 YFSETQ. V was clipped by 0 bases and J by 6 bases; unmatched bases: 9. Only a few counts were recorded for this clone. This receptor was identified in a woman in her twenties or thirties in good health. Sequencing was done on a sample of memory CD4+ T cells sorted from blood. Subset: CD45RA-negative fraction. The chain combines TRBV5-1 with TRBJ2-7; 10 bases match TRBD2. CDR3 sequence (DNA): TGCGCCAGCAGCTTGGGGGGAGCGGGAGGGACTAGCGAGCAGTACTTC. This gives the protein CASSLGGAGGTSEQYF.